This T cell receptor beta chain is drawn from a study of blood T cell repertoires in COVID-19. About the study: Samples representing acute and convalescent COVID-19 were sourced from the United States, Italy and Spain. PBMCs, B-cell-depleted T cells, or T cells provided the cDNA or gDNA that made up the material.

In the original analysis: Using reference gene primer amplification, nucleated cell counts were estimated. Repertoires were generated with immunoSEQ multiplex PCR, while TCRdb's copy carries only in-frame clones and drops some. V and J calls and clone size follow that table, whereas D and trimming were derived from the DNA. This table has approximately 120,000 clones, less than 85% appearing once. This TCR was recovered from a woman aged 55-69 years with acute or convalescent COVID-19. The material sequenced was peripheral blood.

The CDR3 nucleotides read TGTGCCAGTAACCCGACAGGGACGGTGAACACTGAAGCTTTCTTT. Translation: CASNPTGTVNTEAFF. The rearrangement links TRBV19 to TRBJ1-1; TRBD1 aligns across 7 bases. CDR1 and CDR2 (germline): LNHDA, SQIVND (reference sequence). CDR3 length: 15 amino acids. V gave up 7 bases and J gave up 0 bases; unmatched junction bases: 8.